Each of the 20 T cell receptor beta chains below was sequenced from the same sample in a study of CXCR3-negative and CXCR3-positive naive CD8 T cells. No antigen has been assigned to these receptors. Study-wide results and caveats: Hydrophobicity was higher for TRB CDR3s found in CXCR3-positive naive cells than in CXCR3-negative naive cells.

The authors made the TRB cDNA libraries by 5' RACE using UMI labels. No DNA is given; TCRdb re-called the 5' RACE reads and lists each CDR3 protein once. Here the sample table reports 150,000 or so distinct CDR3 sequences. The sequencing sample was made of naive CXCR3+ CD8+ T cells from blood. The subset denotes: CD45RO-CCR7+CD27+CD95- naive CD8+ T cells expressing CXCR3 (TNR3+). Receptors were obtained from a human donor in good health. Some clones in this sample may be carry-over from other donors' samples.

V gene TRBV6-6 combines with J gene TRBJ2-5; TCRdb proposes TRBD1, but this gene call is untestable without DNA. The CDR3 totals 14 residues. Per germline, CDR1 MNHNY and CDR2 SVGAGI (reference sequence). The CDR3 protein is CASSYTDRAETQYF.

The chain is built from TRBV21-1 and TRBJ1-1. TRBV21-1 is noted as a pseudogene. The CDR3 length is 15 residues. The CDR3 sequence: CASSRNFLMNTEAFF.

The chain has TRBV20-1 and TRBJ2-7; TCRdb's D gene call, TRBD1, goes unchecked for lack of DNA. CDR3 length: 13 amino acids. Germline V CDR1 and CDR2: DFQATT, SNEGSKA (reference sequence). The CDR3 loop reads CSATGTLSYEQYF.

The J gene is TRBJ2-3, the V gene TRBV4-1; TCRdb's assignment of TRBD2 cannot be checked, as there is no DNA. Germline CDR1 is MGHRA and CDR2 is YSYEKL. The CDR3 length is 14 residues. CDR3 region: CASSWDSSTDTQYF.

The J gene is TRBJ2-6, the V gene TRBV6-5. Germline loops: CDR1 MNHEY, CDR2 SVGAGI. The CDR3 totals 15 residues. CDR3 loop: CASSYSSSGANVLTF.

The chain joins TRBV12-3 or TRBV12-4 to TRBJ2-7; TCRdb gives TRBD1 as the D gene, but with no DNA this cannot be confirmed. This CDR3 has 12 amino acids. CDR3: CASSSGGQEQYF.

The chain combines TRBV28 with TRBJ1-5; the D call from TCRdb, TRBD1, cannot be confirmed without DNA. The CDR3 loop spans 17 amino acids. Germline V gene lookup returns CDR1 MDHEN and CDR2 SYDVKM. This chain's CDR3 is CASSFTPGTGFHQPQHF.

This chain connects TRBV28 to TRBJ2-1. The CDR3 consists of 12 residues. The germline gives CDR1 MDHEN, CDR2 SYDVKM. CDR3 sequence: CAGRTRNNEQFF.

CDR3 protein: CASRSGSGDEQFF. The chain uses TRBV6-6 and TRBJ2-1; no DNA is available, so the TRBD2 call from TCRdb remains unchecked. The CDR3 is made up of 13 amino acids. In germline, CDR1 is MNHNY, CDR2 SVGAGI (reference sequence).

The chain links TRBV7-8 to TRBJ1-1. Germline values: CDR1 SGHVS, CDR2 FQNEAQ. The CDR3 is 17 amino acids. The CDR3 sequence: CASTELLDTYMNTEAFF.

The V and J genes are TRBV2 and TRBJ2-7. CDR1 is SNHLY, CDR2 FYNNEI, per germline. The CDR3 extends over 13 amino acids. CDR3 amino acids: CASSERESYEQYF.

The CDR3 loop is CASSDVTRLANYGYTF. The V and J genes are TRBV9 and TRBJ1-2. CDR3 size: 16 residues. Germline values: CDR1 SGDLS, CDR2 YYNGEE.

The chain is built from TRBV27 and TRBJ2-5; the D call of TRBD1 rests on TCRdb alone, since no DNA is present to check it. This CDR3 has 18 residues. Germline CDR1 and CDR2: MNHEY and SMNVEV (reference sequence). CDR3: CASGIHAGVGGPKETQYF.

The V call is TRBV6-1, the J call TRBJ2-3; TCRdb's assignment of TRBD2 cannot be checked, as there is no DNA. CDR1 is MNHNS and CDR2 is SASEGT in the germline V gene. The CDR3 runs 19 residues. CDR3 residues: CASSEWFTSGSPLPDTQYF.

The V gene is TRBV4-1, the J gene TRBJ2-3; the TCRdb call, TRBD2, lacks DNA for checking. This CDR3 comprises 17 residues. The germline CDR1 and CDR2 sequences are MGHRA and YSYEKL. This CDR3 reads CASSQEAPGLAGDTQYF.

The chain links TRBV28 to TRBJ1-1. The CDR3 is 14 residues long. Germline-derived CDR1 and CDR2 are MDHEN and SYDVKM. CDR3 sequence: CASSLEDIYPEAFF.

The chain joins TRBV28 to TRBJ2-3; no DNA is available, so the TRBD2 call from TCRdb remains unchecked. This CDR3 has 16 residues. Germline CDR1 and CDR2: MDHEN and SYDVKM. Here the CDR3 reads CASRPRDYAGPDTQYF.

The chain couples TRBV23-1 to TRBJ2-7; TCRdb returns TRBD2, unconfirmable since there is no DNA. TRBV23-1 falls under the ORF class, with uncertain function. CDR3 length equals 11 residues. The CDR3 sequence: CAKGLRSEQYF.

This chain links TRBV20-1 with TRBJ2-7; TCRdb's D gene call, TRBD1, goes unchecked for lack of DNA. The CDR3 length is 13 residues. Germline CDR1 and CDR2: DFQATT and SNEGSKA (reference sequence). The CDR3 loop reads CSAKGTKSYEQYF.

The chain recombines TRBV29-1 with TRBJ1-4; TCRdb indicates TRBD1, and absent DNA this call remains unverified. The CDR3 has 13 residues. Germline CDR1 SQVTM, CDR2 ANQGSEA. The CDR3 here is CSVDGGVEEKLFF. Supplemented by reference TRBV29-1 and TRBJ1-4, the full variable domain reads SAVISQKPSRDICQRGTSLTIQCQVDSQVTMMFWYRQQPGQSLTLIATANQGSEATYESGFVIDKFPISRPNLTFSTLTVSNMSPEDSSIYLCSVDGGVEEKLFFGSGTQLSVL.